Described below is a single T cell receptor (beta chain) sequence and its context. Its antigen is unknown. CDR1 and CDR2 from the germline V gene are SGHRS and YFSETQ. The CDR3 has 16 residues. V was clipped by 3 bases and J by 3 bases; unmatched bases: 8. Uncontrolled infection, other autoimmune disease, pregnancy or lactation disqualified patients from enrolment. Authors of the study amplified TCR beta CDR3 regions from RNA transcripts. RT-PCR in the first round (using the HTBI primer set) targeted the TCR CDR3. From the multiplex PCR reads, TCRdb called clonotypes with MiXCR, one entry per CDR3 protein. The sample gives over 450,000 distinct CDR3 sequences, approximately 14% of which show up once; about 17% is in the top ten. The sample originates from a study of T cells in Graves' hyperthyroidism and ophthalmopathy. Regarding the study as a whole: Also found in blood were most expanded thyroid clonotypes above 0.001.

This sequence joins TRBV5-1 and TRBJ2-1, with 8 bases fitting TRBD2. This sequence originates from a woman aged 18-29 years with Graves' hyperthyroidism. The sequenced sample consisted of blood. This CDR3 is CASSSTERESYNEQFF. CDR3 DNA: TGCGCCAGCAGCTCTACCGAGCGGGAGAGCTACAATGAGCAGTTCTTC.